The rows below give T cell receptor beta chains drawn from one sample of a study of blood T cell repertoires in COVID-19. Sequencing was performed with immunoSEQ multiplex PCR; in TCRdb, only in-frame clones are kept and a portion is missing. The sample lists some 90,000 clones, more than 70% occurring once. The material sequenced was peripheral blood. These receptors were collected from a man aged 45-60 years with COVID-19, enrolled during active disease. CDR3s include the opening cysteine and the closing phenylalanine or tryptophan. Each record gives: V gene, J gene, CDR3 protein.

>TRBV14|TRBJ2-3
CASSQAGHGPTDTQYF
>TRBV7-9|TRBJ1-2
CASSQRREGHGYTF
>TRBV6-5|TRBJ1-2
CASRRGAGGYTF
>TRBV2|TRBJ2-7
CASSETGEQYF
>TRBV10-3|TRBJ1-2
CAISGGDQANYGYTF
>TRBV6-4|TRBJ2-7
CASNAQRGPAYEQYF
>TRBV18|TRBJ2-7
CASSPPVLDEQYF
>TRBV19|TRBJ2-7
CASSMKGLAYEQYF
>TRBV2|TRBJ2-1
CASSWDQGNEQFF
>TRBV30|TRBJ1-2
CAWSVLHGYTF
>TRBV4-2|TRBJ1-3
CASSRPPGEGNTIYF
>TRBV7-2|TRBJ1-2
CASSLNRVGGYTF
>TRBV5-8|TRBJ2-7
CASSRTGQYEQYF
>TRBV25-1|TRBJ1-2
CASSEGGGTNYGYTF
>TRBV23-1|TRBJ1-2
CARSCPPNGYTF
>TRBV2|TRBJ1-1
CASSVDRAGGTEAFF
>TRBV24-1|TRBJ1-5
CATSSRGSNQPQHF
>TRBV3-1/TRBV3-2|TRBJ2-5
CASSQLRETQYF
>TRBV4-1|TRBJ1-1
CASSQEGGDWDTEAFF
>TRBV27|TRBJ2-5
CASSSVPETQYF
>TRBV18|TRBJ2-7
CASSPRTSGSYEQYF
>TRBV3-1/TRBV3-2|TRBJ1-1
CASSHRDTNTEAFF
>TRBV30|TRBJ1-1
CASNDRGAVAFF
>TRBV19|TRBJ2-2
CASRDRAITGELFF
>TRBV7-2|TRBJ2-7
CASSRGGLRGHEQYF
>TRBV5-8|TRBJ1-2
CASSPGTGGIYGYTF
>TRBV4-2|TRBJ2-7
CASSPLGTSGGAYEQYF
>TRBV24-1|TRBJ1-2
CATSREGAYGYTF
>TRBV5-6|TRBJ1-1
CASSPEGGRGTEAFF
>TRBV19|TRBJ2-1
CASSIVRGQGLDEQFF
>TRBV3-1/TRBV3-2|TRBJ1-1
CASSHHTGRSEAFF
>TRBV13|TRBJ2-2
CASSFDGGTGELFF
>TRBV5-1|TRBJ1-6
CASSGDRGNSPLHF
>TRBV3-1/TRBV3-2|TRBJ2-3
CASSQTGTDTQYF
>TRBV13|TRBJ1-6
CASSLGPQGNSPLHF
>TRBV7-8|TRBJ2-4
CASSAQSVLGLAKNIQYF
>TRBV5-1|TRBJ1-6
CASSLGSTASSSPLHF
>TRBV18|TRBJ1-2
CASSPAVNYGYTF
>TRBV25-1|TRBJ1-2
CASNQGAGGYTF
>TRBV30|TRBJ1-1
CAWTSRLIQTRGTEAFF
>TRBV6-6|TRBJ1-2
CASLRDGDGYTF
>TRBV4-1|TRBJ2-7
CASSQSDRNYEQYF
>TRBV11-2|TRBJ2-7
CASSAQGDLEQYF
>TRBV2|TRBJ1-5
CASRLPGQGGNQPQHF
>TRBV9|TRBJ1-5
CASSVEGTGGQPQHF
>TRBV18|TRBJ2-1
CASSPPAPGVTYNEQFF
>TRBV28|TRBJ1-2
CASSPIPGDGYTF
>TRBV4-1|TRBJ2-6
CASSPRGPLSGANVLTF
>TRBV7-2|TRBJ1-6
CASSFREVRKNSPLHF
>TRBV5-4|TRBJ1-4
CASSSPGGGEKLFF
>TRBV4-2|TRBJ1-5
CASSPPGGGQPQHF
>TRBV19|TRBJ1-5
CASSIKGTPGNQPQHF
>TRBV5-6|TRBJ2-1
CASSLDSSRSYNEQFF
>TRBV5-1|TRBJ2-1
CASSLALAGDYNEQFF
>TRBV12-3/TRBV12-4|TRBJ2-2
CASSLVSSGELFF
>TRBV9|TRBJ2-7
CASSVAGTGYTYEQYF
>TRBV5-1|TRBJ2-7
CASSRPDRAPYEQYF